This entry lists 25 T cell receptor beta chains sequenced from one sample in a study of blood T cell repertoires in COVID-19. The repertoire was sequenced with immunoSEQ multiplex PCR; TCRdb's copy has only in-frame clones and lacks some. Here the sample spans over 100,000 clones, roughly three quarters being singletons. The sequenced sample consisted of peripheral blood. The source is a woman aged 65 to 85 with acute or convalescent COVID-19.

The chain joins TRBV7-2 to TRBJ2-1, with 10 bases identical to TRBD2. The CDR3 loop spans 18 amino acids. V shed 5 bases and J 1 base; nucleotides not matched to a gene: 11. Per germline, CDR1 SGHTA and CDR2 FQGNSA. Here the CDR3 DNA reads TGTGCCAGCAGCCGCCGGGTCTCTAGCGGGGGATCCTACAATGAGCAGTTCTTC. Residues: CASSRRVSSGGSYNEQFF.

CDR3 loop: CASSSAVAGDEQYF. The CDR3 DNA reads TGCGCCAGCAGCTCGGCGGTAGCGGGAGACGAGCAGTACTTC. The J gene is TRBJ2-7, the V gene TRBV5-1, with TRBD2 matching over 9 bases. In germline, CDR1 is SGHRS, CDR2 YFSETQ. V lost 3 bases, J lost 5 bases, and 6 bases stayed unmatched. The CDR3 runs to 14 residues.

This clone was found a few times. This rearrangement joins TRBV6-1 to TRBJ2-7, with D maybe TRBD1 (5 bases). Looked up from germline, CDR1 is MNHNS and CDR2 is SASEGT. V was cut by 1 base and J by 3 bases, with 13 bases left in between. The CDR3 runs to 15 residues. The CDR3 DNA follows: TGTGCCAGCAGTGAAGGGTCCCGACAGCTCTACGAGCAGTACTTC. Its protein is CASSEGSRQLYEQYF.

In its sample, this clone was seen once. The V gene is TRBV6-5, the J gene TRBJ1-2; D not certain. V dropped 2 bases and J dropped 1 base, with 5 bases sitting between them. This CDR3 has 13 amino acids. CDR1 is MNHEY, CDR2 SVGAGI, per germline. The CDR3 sequence: CASSYALNYGYTF. The CDR3 DNA sequence: TGTGCCAGCAGTTACGCGCTTAACTATGGCTACACCTTC.

The genes are TRBV19 and TRBJ1-1; TRBD1 matches at 7 bases. J was trimmed by 7 bases and V by 4 bases; bases with no gene match: 9. Germline V gene sequence: CDR1 LNHDA, CDR2 SQIVND (reference sequence). The CDR3 loop spans 14 amino acids. The CDR3 is CASSRTGDKGEAFF. The CDR3 DNA follows: TGTGCCAGTAGTAGGACAGGTGATAAGGGTGAAGCTTTCTTT.

This clone appeared a single time. V gene TRBV29-1 combines with J gene TRBJ1-5; D might be TRBD1 (5 bases). This CDR3 is built from 14 residues. Germline-derived CDR1 and CDR2 are SQVTM and ANQGSEA. V was clipped by 5 bases and J by 0 bases, with 11 bases between them. The CDR3 loop reads CSVTSGISNQPQHF. In DNA form, the CDR3 reads TGCAGCGTTACCTCAGGGATTAGCAATCAGCCCCAGCATTTT.

The CDR3 spells CASSVGNFRYEQYF. In nucleotides, the CDR3 is TGTGCCAGCAGCGTAGGCAACTTCCGATACGAGCAGTACTTC. The V and J genes are TRBV9 and TRBJ2-7, with D hard to call. There are 14 residues in the CDR3. Per germline, CDR1 SGDLS and CDR2 YYNGEE. With 0 bases removed from V and 4 bases from J, the gap between germline ends came to 11 bases. Full variable domain (remainder filled in from reference TRBV9 and TRBJ2-7): DSGVTQTPKHLITATGQRVTLRCSPRSGDLSVYWYQQSLDQGLQFLIQYYNGEERAKGNILERFSAQQFPDLHSELNLSSLELGDSALYFCASSVGNFRYEQYFGPGTRLTVT.

V and J are TRBV28 and TRBJ1-2, with TRBD1 matching over 7 bases. There are 15 residues in the CDR3. CDR1 MDHEN and CDR2 SYDVKM come from the germline V gene. The V segment lost 6 bases and the J segment 0 bases; nucleotides outside the gene matches: 7. The CDR3 spells CASSTYGTANYGYTF. For the CDR3, the DNA is TGTGCCAGCAGCACCTACGGGACAGCTAACTATGGCTACACCTTC.

This sequence joins TRBV19 and TRBJ1-5; 10 nucleotides match TRBD1. With 10 bases clipped from V and 3 bases from J, the junction kept 6 bases outside the gene matches. This CDR3 has 14 residues. In germline, CDR1 is LNHDA, CDR2 SQIVND (reference sequence). The CDR3 coding sequence is TGTGCCACCTTGGGACAGGGGCCCAATCAGCCCCAGCATTTT. It encodes CATLGQGPNQPQHF. Variable domain in full (rest from reference TRBV19 and TRBJ1-5): DGGITQSPKYLFRKEGQNVTLSCEQNLNHDAMYWYRQDPGQGLRLIYYSQIVNDFQKGDIAEGYSVSREKKESFPLTVTSAQKNPTAFYLCATLGQGPNQPQHFGDGTRLSIL.

This chain uses TRBV5-1 with TRBJ2-1, with TRBD2 identical over 10 bases. Germline lookup yields CDR1 SGHRS and CDR2 YFSETQ. CDR3 length: 15 amino acids. Trimming at V came to 4 bases and at J to 1 base, leaving 2 bases not matched to a gene. For the CDR3, the DNA is TGCGCCAGCAGCCGGACTAGCGGTTCCTACAATGAGCAGTTCTTC. Protein: CASSRTSGSYNEQFF.

The chain carries TRBV12-5 and TRBJ1-1; perhaps TRBD1 as D (5 bases). Trimming removed 5 bases from V and 7 bases from J, with 11 bases in between. The V gene's germline CDR1 is LGHNT and CDR2 FRNRAP. The CDR3 sequence is 12 residues long. CDR3 sequence: CASGLPGREAFF. In nucleotides, the CDR3 is TGTGCTAGTGGTCTACCAGGGCGTGAAGCTTTCTTT.

There are a few counts of this clone. The V gene is TRBV11-2, the J gene TRBJ2-1; 13 bases are shared with TRBD2. Germline lookup yields CDR1 SGHAT and CDR2 FQNNGV. The V segment lost 5 bases and the J segment 9 bases; nucleotides outside the gene matches: 4. The CDR3 length is 14 residues. The CDR3 DNA reads TGTGCCAGCAGCCCTGGACTAGCGGGGGCTGAGCAGTTCTTC. It yields the protein CASSPGLAGAEQFF. The full variable domain, rest sourced from reference TRBV11-2 and TRBJ2-1, is EAGVAQSPRYKIIEKRQSVAFWCNPISGHATLYWYQQILGQGPKLLIQFQNNGVVDDSQLPKDRFSAERLKGVDSTLKIQPAKLEDSAVYLCASSPGLAGAEQFFGPGTRLTVL.

The chain recombines TRBV7-9 with TRBJ2-1, with D unresolved. The CDR3 totals 18 residues. Germline V gene data show CDR1 as SEHNR and CDR2 as FQNEAQ (reference sequence). Trimming left V 2 bases short and J 3 bases short, with 20 bases between. In nucleotides, the CDR3 is TGTGCCAGCAGCTTACCGGGTACCACTCAAACCTACTACAATGAGCAGTTCTTC. Translated, it gives CASSLPGTTQTYYNEQFF. Full variable domain (outside the CDR3, taken from reference TRBV7-9 and TRBJ2-1): DTGVSQNPRHKITKRGQNVTFRCDPISEHNRLYWYRQTLGQGPEFLTYFQNEAQLEKSRLLSDRFSAERPKGSFSTLEIQRTEQGDSAMYLCASSLPGTTQTYYNEQFFGPGTRLTVL.

Points on this clone: Other DNA sequences in the sample encode the same CDR3. V and J are TRBV9 and TRBJ2-7, with no clear D. Germline-derived CDR1 and CDR2 are SGDLS and YYNGEE. V lost 3 bases and J lost 7, with 8 bases in between. The CDR3 has 11 amino acids. This CDR3 reads CASSAGWEQYF. The CDR3 DNA reads TGTGCCAGCAGCGCGGGTTGGGAGCAGTACTTC.

The V gene is TRBV19, the J gene TRBJ2-5; 7 nucleotides align to TRBD2. The CDR3 spans 14 residues. Germline V gives CDR1 LNHDA, CDR2 SQIVND (reference sequence). V was pared by 7 bases and J by 0 bases, with 5 bases of the junction left unmatched. The CDR3 nucleotides are TGTGCCAGTAAGAGCGGGACGTACCAAGAGACCCAGTACTTC. It yields the protein CASKSGTYQETQYF.

A few counts support this clone. The chain has TRBV18 and TRBJ1-4; 7 nucleotides line up with TRBD1. The germline V gene encodes CDR1 KGHSH and CDR2 LQKENI. The CDR3 is 15 amino acids. V lost 4 bases and J lost 3; bases outside the gene matches: 5. CDR3 residues: CASSLRTGPNEKLFF. The CDR3 coding sequence is TGTGCCAGCTCACTAAGGACAGGCCCTAATGAAAAACTGTTTTTT.

The V call is TRBV27, the J call TRBJ2-3, with D tentatively TRBD2 (5 bases). V lost 6 bases and J lost 4, with 11 bases in between. This CDR3 has 13 amino acids. The germline V gene encodes CDR1 MNHEY and CDR2 SMNVEV (reference sequence). CDR3 amino acids: CASRPTRADTQYF. CDR3 sequence (DNA): TGTGCCAGCAGGCCCACTAGGGCAGATACGCAGTATTTT.

The chain has TRBV15 and TRBJ2-7; TRBD1 is a possible D gene (6 bases). Trimming cost V 0 bases and J 0 bases, with 12 bases left between them. The CDR3 sequence is 16 residues long. The germline CDR1 and CDR2 sequences are LNHNV and YYDKDF (reference sequence). Here the CDR3 reads CATSRDVGGASYEQYF. In DNA form, the CDR3 reads TGTGCCACCAGCAGAGACGTAGGGGGAGCCTCCTACGAGCAGTACTTC.

The rearrangement links TRBV7-8 to TRBJ1-6; D gene unclear. The CDR3 is made up of 12 amino acids. CDR1 SGHVS and CDR2 FQNEAQ come from the germline V gene. V dropped 5 bases and J dropped 9 bases, with 8 bases sitting between them. CDR3 amino acids: CASSPPGSPLHF. Here the CDR3 DNA reads TGTGCCAGCAGCCCCCCGGGTTCACCCCTCCACTTT. Full variable domain (rest looked up from reference TRBV7-8 and TRBJ1-6): GAGVSQSPRYKVAKRGQDVALRCDPISGHVSLFWYQQALGQGPEFLTYFQNEAQLDKSGLPSDRFFAERPEGSVSTLKIQRTQQEDSAVYLCASSPPGSPLHFGNGTRLTVT.

The chain is built from TRBV15 and TRBJ2-5; no reliable D call. Germline CDR1 LNHNV, CDR2 YYDKDF (reference sequence). This CDR3 contains 11 residues. Between the trimmed V and J ends, which lost 3 bases and 5 bases, there was a span of 4 bases. In nucleotides, the CDR3 is TGTGCCACCAGCAGCCAGGAGACCCAGTACTTC. Its translation: CATSSQETQYF.

This chain links TRBV4-1 with TRBJ2-3; 7 bases line up with TRBD2. The germline CDR1 and CDR2 sequences are MGHRA and YSYEKL. The CDR3 totals 15 residues. Losses at the gene ends were 5 bases for V and 4 bases for J; bases not matched to a gene: 9. This CDR3 is CASSSREKRADTQYF. CDR3 coding DNA: TGCGCCAGCAGCTCGCGGGAGAAGCGGGCAGATACGCAGTATTTT.

The chain employs TRBV3-1 (or the pseudogene TRBV3-2) and TRBJ2-1, with 7 bases that match TRBD2. CDR1 is LGHDT, CDR2 YNNKEL, per germline (reference sequence). J lost 12 bases, V lost 1 base, and 9 bases had no gene match. CDR3 length: 14 amino acids. The CDR3 coding sequence is TGTGCCAGCAGCCAAGGACTAGCCACCGGGTTGCAGTTCTTC. Translated: CASSQGLATGLQFF.

The chain links TRBV11-2 to TRBJ2-2; 7 bases map to TRBD1. This CDR3 contains 14 residues. Trimming cost V 2 bases and J 3 bases; bases outside gene matches: 0. From germline, CDR1 is SGHAT and CDR2 FQNNGV. The CDR3 loop is CASSLQGDTGELFF. The CDR3, as DNA: TGTGCCAGCAGCTTACAGGGGGACACCGGGGAGCTGTTTTTT.

The rearrangement links TRBV11-2 to TRBJ2-7; 11 positions agree with TRBD2. Germline values: CDR1 SGHAT, CDR2 FQNNGV. V gave up 5 bases and J gave up 7 bases; unmatched junction bases: 13. This CDR3 is 16 amino acids long. The CDR3, as DNA: TGTGCCAGCAGCCCTCTAGCGGGGGGCTTAAGGTGGGAGCAGTACTTC. It translates to CASSPLAGGLRWEQYF.

This chain uses TRBV9 with TRBJ2-5; TRBD2 matches 10 bases. CDR3 length: 14 residues. After removal of 4 bases from V and 4 bases from J, the junction contained 4 bases not matched to a gene. Germline assignment: CDR1 SGDLS and CDR2 YYNGEE. The CDR3 protein is CASSPGTSVETQYF. In DNA, the CDR3 is TGTGCCAGCAGCCCCGGGACTAGCGTAGAGACCCAGTACTTC.